Below are 16 T cell receptor beta chains sequenced from a single sample in a study of blood T cell repertoires in COVID-19. The assay was immunoSEQ multiplex PCR, and TCRdb's table has in-frame clones only and misses some. The repertoire holds about 200,000 clones, with approximately 90% as singletons. Sequenced: peripheral blood. All receptors derive from a man aged 55 to 70 with COVID-19, enrolled during active disease.

The rearrangement links TRBV27 to TRBJ1-2; perhaps TRBD1 as D (5 bases). CDR1 is MNHEY, CDR2 SMNVEV, per germline (reference sequence). V dropped 3 bases and J dropped 6 bases, with 17 bases sitting between them. The CDR3 is made up of 15 amino acids. The CDR3 nucleotides read TGTGCCAGCAGTTTTTGGGGAGGGGTGGGAAATGGCTACACCTTC. Protein: CASSFWGGVGNGYTF.

The rearrangement links TRBV28 to TRBJ1-5; a possible D gene is TRBD1 (5 bases). CDR3 length: 15 amino acids. Germline V gene lookup returns CDR1 MDHEN and CDR2 SYDVKM. Trimming cost V 6 bases and J 2 bases, with 14 bases left between them. The CDR3 is CASRAWGEGNQPQHF. The CDR3, as DNA: TGTGCCAGCAGGGCCTGGGGGGAGGGCAATCAGCCCCAGCATTTT.

The chain recombines TRBV5-1 with TRBJ2-2; D unclear. V was shortened by 4 bases and J by 1 base, with 2 bases between the two germline ends. CDR1 is SGHRS, CDR2 YFSETQ, per germline. This CDR3 comprises 12 residues. In DNA, the CDR3 is TGCGCCAGCAGCCTGAACACCGGGGAGCTGTTTTTT. Protein product: CASSLNTGELFF.

The J gene is TRBJ1-2, the V gene TRBV2; D gene uncertain. The CDR3 extends over 15 amino acids. CDR1 and CDR2 from the germline V gene are SNHLY and FYNNEI. Trimming pared 3 bases from V and 0 bases from J, leaving 11 bases between. CDR3 nucleotide sequence: TGTGCCAGCAGTGACTTCTCTACGGCTAACTATGGCTACACCTTC. Residues: CASSDFSTANYGYTF.

Concerning this clone itself: Other nucleotide sequences from this sample produce the same CDR3. The chain has TRBV27 and TRBJ2-1; 12 bases match TRBD2. Germline V gives CDR1 MNHEY, CDR2 SMNVEV (reference sequence). The CDR3 is made up of 15 amino acids. V trimming: 5 bases; J trimming: 7 bases; junction bases outside the gene matches: 6. DNA for the CDR3: TGTGCCAGCAGTCCTCTAGCGGGAGGGGGGAATGAGCAGTTCTTC. Residues: CASSPLAGGGNEQFF.

V is TRBV15 and J is TRBJ2-3; tentatively, D is TRBD2 (5 bases). Germline CDR1 reads LNHNV; CDR2 reads YYDKDF (reference sequence). The germline V and J ends were trimmed by 5 bases and 0 bases, with 9 bases remaining between them. This CDR3 spans 14 amino acids. The CDR3, as DNA: TGTGCCACCAGCGCGGACTCTAGCACAGATACGCAGTATTTT. Translating gives CATSADSSTDTQYF.

The chain joins TRBV28 to TRBJ2-7; 7 bases align to TRBD1. J lost 6 bases, V lost 5 bases, and 13 bases had no gene match. This CDR3 has 15 residues. CDR1 and CDR2 (germline): MDHEN, SYDVKM. CDR3 in DNA: TGTGCCAGCAGTAAGATGACAGGGCGACTCGGCGAGCAGTACTTC. Translating it yields CASSKMTGRLGEQYF.

The chain employs TRBV24-1 and TRBJ2-1; 8 bases are shared with TRBD2. The germline V gene encodes CDR1 KGHDR and CDR2 SFDVKD. The CDR3 spans 16 residues. V lost 1 base, J lost 6 bases, and 7 bases stayed unmatched. Written as DNA, the CDR3 is TGTGCCACCAGTGATTTCACAGGGACTAGTGTCAATGAGCAGTTCTTC. This sequence encodes CATSDFTGTSVNEQFF.

The V call is TRBV5-1, the J call TRBJ1-4; maybe TRBD1 (6 bases). Per germline, CDR1 SGHRS and CDR2 YFSETQ. Trimming stripped 5 bases from V and 0 bases from J, with 11 bases between. The CDR3 is made up of 15 amino acids. The CDR3 DNA sequence: TGCGCCAGCAGTCCCAGGGGTGCAACTAATGAAAAACTGTTTTTT. Residues: CASSPRGATNEKLFF.

The chain has TRBV6-6 and TRBJ1-5, with TRBD1 matching over 7 bases. V was clipped by 6 bases and J by 2 bases; unmatched bases: 10. This CDR3 comprises 16 residues. Germline V gene data show CDR1 as MNHNY and CDR2 as SVGAGI (reference sequence). CDR3 bases: TGTGCCAGCAGGGGGTGGGGAGGACAGGGCAATCAGCCCCAGCATTTT. It codes for CASRGWGGQGNQPQHF.

The gene calls are TRBV9 and TRBJ2-3; no reliable D call. CDR1 is SGDLS and CDR2 is YYNGEE in the germline V gene. The CDR3 is 11 residues long. Trimming stripped 4 bases from V and 4 bases from J, with 4 bases between. CDR3 protein: CASSLSDTQYF. CDR3 DNA sequence: TGTGCCAGCAGCCTATCAGATACGCAGTATTTT.

The gene calls are TRBV14 and TRBJ1-1; no reliable D call. The germline CDR1 and CDR2 sequences are SGHDN and FVKESK. V was pared by 5 bases and J by 11 bases, with 18 bases between. This CDR3 is 13 amino acids long. The CDR3 spells CASSNLGGVTAFF. The CDR3 coding sequence is TGTGCCAGCAGCAACCTCGGCGGAGTTACTGCTTTCTTT.

The chain is built from TRBV4-1 and TRBJ2-3; 10 nucleotides line up with TRBD2. This CDR3 has 18 amino acids. Trimming at V came to 4 bases and at J to 4 bases, leaving 14 bases not matched to a gene. Germline CDR1 is MGHRA and CDR2 is YSYEKL. The CDR3 loop is CASSPYGGAGGLSDTQYF. Written as DNA, the CDR3 is TGCGCCAGCAGCCCCTACGGGGGAGCGGGGGGGTTGTCAGATACGCAGTATTTT.

The chain couples TRBV7-2 to TRBJ1-1; D is uncertain. This CDR3 spans 14 amino acids. Between the trimmed V and J ends, which lost 1 base and 1 base, there was a span of 7 bases. In germline, CDR1 is SGHTA, CDR2 FQGNSA. CDR3 region: CASSLGGRNTEAFF. Here the CDR3 DNA reads TGTGCCAGCAGCTTAGGCGGGAGGAACACTGAAGCTTTCTTT.

V gene TRBV12-5 combines with J gene TRBJ2-1; 8 nucleotides match TRBD1. The germline V gene has CDR1 LGHNT and CDR2 FRNRAP. With 0 bases clipped from V and 9 bases from J, the junction kept 13 bases outside the gene matches. This CDR3 comprises 17 residues. The CDR3 loop is CASGLVGGQGAFGEQFF. The CDR3, as DNA: TGTGCTAGTGGTTTGGTAGGGGGGCAGGGGGCTTTCGGTGAGCAGTTCTTC.

The rearrangement uses TRBV15 and TRBJ1-2; the D gene is possibly TRBD1 (5 bases). Per the germline V gene, CDR1 is LNHNV and CDR2 is YYDKDF (reference sequence). The CDR3 has 17 amino acids. Deletions cut 3 bases from V and 4 bases from J, with 21 bases between. The CDR3 DNA follows: TGTGCCACCAGCAGGGGGGAGGTCGGGGCCGGCGTCTATGGCTACACCTTC. Translated: CATSRGEVGAGVYGYTF.